This TCR beta chain was found in a study of cytomegalovirus exposure and HLA in healthy donors. The wider study: Findings of an earlier analysis included 110 million or so unique TCR beta sequences from about 180 million T cells. Points from the study as a whole: Associated with cytomegalovirus, according to the listing, were 150 to 200 TCR beta chains.

V gave up 5 bases and J gave up 0 bases; unmatched junction bases: 11. This CDR3 is 18 amino acids long. CDR1 is WNHNN and CDR2 is SYGVQD in the germline V gene (reference sequence). PCR employed 60 Vbeta and 13 Jbeta primers. The protocol was immunoSEQ multiplex PCR, while the TCRdb copy is restricted to in-frame clones and leaves out a portion. The sample includes roughly 180,000 clones, approximately 80% of them seen just once. As for this clone: No antigen is known for it.

Each donor's status was that of a healthy bone marrow donor. This receptor was obtained from a young woman in good health and CMV-seropositive. V usage is TRBV10-1 and J usage is TRBJ2-3; TRBD2 matches 10 bases. The sequenced material came from PBMCs. CDR3 loop: CASSRSASGGPSTDTQYF. The CDR3 DNA is TGCGCCAGCAGTCGGTCGGCTAGCGGGGGCCCAAGCACAGATACGCAGTATTTT.